The rows below give T cell receptor beta chains drawn from one sample of a study of CD8 T cells in ankylosing spondylitis. TCRdb re-called the 5' RACE reads with MiXCR, one entry per CDR3 protein. Of a few hundred thousand distinct CDR3 sequences listed, about 20% are singletons. The sequencing sample was made of blood, either unsorted or a sorted T cell fraction (not recorded which). The receptors shown here come from a male donor with ankylosing spondylitis or in good health (not recorded which). Each CDR3 is given with its conserved first and last residue. D genes are given only for firm matches. Clone size is stated in some rows and not others, as once, few, many or a class when expanded.

>TRBD2|.|TRBV5-1|TRBJ2-1
CASSLGTSGGPTYNEQFF
TGCGCCAGCAGCTTGGGGACTAGCGGGGGACCTACCTACAATGAGCAGTTCTTC
>TRBD1|few|TRBV15|TRBJ2-3
CATSRSGTGGLDTQYF
TGTGCCACCAGCAGATCCGGGACAGGGGGCTTAGATACGCAGTATTTT
>TRBD1|.|TRBV18|TRBJ2-7
CASSLNRGRDEQYF
TGTGCCAGCTCACTCAACAGGGGGAGAGACGAGCAGTACTTC
>TRBD2|many|TRBV15|TRBJ2-1
CATSVPGGYNEQFF
TGTGCCACCTCTGTTCCGGGGGGTTACAATGAGCAGTTCTTC
>.|many|TRBV7-9|TRBJ1-5
CASSLGAGNQPQHF
TGTGCCAGCAGCTTAGGGGCAGGAAATCAGCCCCAGCATTTT
>.|.|TRBV7-6|TRBJ2-7
CASSFGGLTSYEQYF
TGTGCCAGCAGCTTCGGGGGGCTGACCTCCTACGAGCAGTACTTC
>.|.|TRBV6-2/TRBV6-3|TRBJ2-7
CASSYAPISYEQYF
TGTGCCAGCTCGTACGCCCCCATCTCCTACGAGCAGTACTTC
>.|few|TRBV6-1|TRBJ1-5
CASSPVLNSNQPQHF
TGTGCCAGCAGTCCAGTCCTGAATAGCAATCAGCCCCAGCATTTT
>TRBD2|.|TRBV27|TRBJ2-1
CASRGGASYNEQFF
TGTGCCAGCAGGGGAGGGGCTTCCTACAATGAGCAGTTCTTC
>.|.|TRBV11-2|TRBJ2-1
CASSLGGQGEQFF
TGTGCCAGCAGCTTAGGAGGGCAAGGTGAGCAGTTCTTC
>.|.|TRBV11-2|TRBJ2-3
CASSLEYGLTLRSQYF
TGTGCCAGCAGCTTAGAATATGGGCTAACTCTGAGATCGCAGTATTTT
>TRBD1|few|TRBV20-1|TRBJ1-1
CSATRTGGRAEAFF
TGCAGTGCCACAAGGACAGGGGGCCGCGCTGAAGCTTTCTTT
>.|.|TRBV27|TRBJ2-5
CASSPRTVKRRQETQYF
TGTGCCAGCAGTCCCCGGACTGTTAAGAGGCGGCAAGAGACCCAGTACTTC
>TRBD1|few|TRBV7-6|TRBJ1-2
CASRPAPGGGYTF
TGTGCCAGCAGACCAGCCCCAGGGGGAGGCTACACCTTC
>.|.|TRBV5-5|TRBJ1-6
CASMPLWGGSPLHF
TGTGCCAGCATGCCGCTTTGGGGGGGTTCACCCCTCCACTTT
>.|.|TRBV11-2|TRBJ2-1
CASSLFEQEYNEQFF
TGTGCCAGCAGCTTATTTGAACAGGAGTACAATGAGCAGTTCTTC
>.|few|TRBV29-1|TRBJ1-5
CSVEGGGNQPQHF
TGCAGCGTTGAAGGGGGAGGCAATCAGCCCCAGCATTTT
>TRBD2|.|TRBV30|TRBJ2-1
CAGRGRGGSYNEQFF
TGTGCCGGGAGGGGGCGGGGGGGTTCCTACAATGAGCAGTTCTTC
>.|few|TRBV29-1|TRBJ2-7
CSVVVGSGEQYF
TGCAGCGTTGTCGTGGGATCGGGGGAGCAGTACTTC
>.|.|TRBV7-9|TRBJ2-3
CASSFPGQDLTDTQYF
TGTGCCAGCAGCTTCCCCGGCCAGGACCTCACAGATACGCAGTATTTT
>.|.|TRBV11-1|TRBJ2-1
CASSLAGGGGSPYNEQFF
TGTGCCAGCAGCTTAGCTGGGGGAGGAGGGAGTCCCTACAATGAGCAGTTCTTC
>TRBD1|few|TRBV28|TRBJ2-7
CASSPRTGNFEQYF
TGTGCCAGCAGTCCACGGACAGGGAACTTCGAGCAGTACTTC
>.|.|TRBV5-4|TRBJ2-3
CASSLGYDTQYF
TGTGCCAGCAGCTTAGGGTACGATACGCAGTATTTT
>.|.|TRBV12-3/TRBV12-4|TRBJ2-2
CASSNRNTGELFF
TGTGCCAGCAGCAACAGGAACACCGGGGAGCTGTTTTTT
>.|few|TRBV28|TRBJ2-3
CASKGGAHTDTQYF
TGTGCCAGCAAGGGGGGGGCTCACACAGATACGCAGTATTTT
>.|.|TRBV20-1|TRBJ2-5
CSARGRYQETQYF
TGCAGTGCTAGAGGGCGATATCAAGAGACCCAGTACTTC
>TRBD1|many|TRBV12-3/TRBV12-4|TRBJ2-7
CASSPGTGAYEQYF
TGTGCCAGCAGCCCCGGGACAGGGGCCTACGAGCAGTACTTC
>TRBD2|few|TRBV5-5|TRBJ2-7
CASSFSSGRYEQYF
TGTGCCAGCAGCTTCTCTAGCGGGAGATACGAGCAGTACTTC
>.|.|TRBV2|TRBJ2-7
CARRDSSSYEQYF
TGTGCCAGGCGGGACAGCTCTTCCTACGAGCAGTACTTC
>.|few|TRBV29-1|TRBJ2-5
CSYDGGQETQYF
TGCAGCTACGACGGGGGACAAGAGACCCAGTACTTC
>TRBD2|few|TRBV7-9|TRBJ2-7
CASSISTSGGAYEQYF
TGTGCCAGCAGCATCAGCACTAGCGGGGGCGCCTACGAGCAGTACTTC
>.|.|TRBV20-1|TRBJ2-7
CSARDLAGSGYEQYF
TGCAGTGCTAGAGATCTGGCAGGGAGTGGGTACGAGCAGTACTTC
>TRBD1|.|TRBV28|TRBJ2-3
CASSSQEDRLTDTQYF
TGTGCCAGCAGCTCGCAGGAGGACAGGCTCACAGATACGCAGTATTTT
>TRBD2|.|TRBV5-1|TRBJ2-1
CASRSGLDYNEQFF
TGCGCCAGCAGGTCGGGACTAGATTACAATGAGCAGTTCTTC
>.|.|TRBV20-1|TRBJ2-3
CSARDFLGRTDTQYF
TGCAGTGCTAGGGACTTCCTAGGCCGCACAGATACGCAGTATTTT
>.|.|TRBV12-3/TRBV12-4|TRBJ2-1
CASSLSRVNSHEQFF
TGTGCCAGCAGCCTCAGCCGGGTGAACTCCCATGAGCAGTTCTTC
>.|few|TRBV5-5|TRBJ2-7
CASSLGAGLLEQYF
TGTGCCAGCAGCTTGGGGGCAGGTTTGTTGGAGCAGTACTTC
>.|.|TRBV29-1|TRBJ2-7
CSVTGLGYEQYF
TGCAGCGTAACAGGTTTGGGCTACGAGCAGTACTTC
>TRBD2|.|TRBV12-3/TRBV12-4|TRBJ2-5
CASSWGLAGPLETQYF
TGTGCCAGCAGTTGGGGACTAGCGGGGCCCCTTGAGACCCAGTACTTC
>.|.|TRBV12-3/TRBV12-4|TRBJ2-7
CASTPGDSSYEQYF
TGTGCCAGCACCCCCGGCGACAGCTCCTACGAGCAGTACTTC
>.|.|TRBV9|TRBJ2-1
CASSRSVYNEQFF
TGTGCCAGCAGCAGAAGCGTCTACAATGAGCAGTTCTTC
>.|few|TRBV29-1|TRBJ1-2
CSTVGSPGEYGYTF
TGCAGCACTGTCGGGAGTCCCGGGGAATATGGCTACACCTTC
>TRBD2|few|TRBV7-8|TRBJ2-7
CASSLGVSGGAGGYEQYF
TGTGCCAGCAGCTTAGGGGTTAGCGGGGGGGCCGGAGGCTACGAGCAGTACTTC
>TRBD2|.|TRBV9|TRBJ2-5
CACSVGVAGQETQYF
TGTGCCTGCAGCGTAGGCGTAGCGGGCCAAGAGACCCAGTACTTC
>TRBD2|.|TRBV20-1|TRBJ2-1
CSARVAGGRYNEQFF
TGCAGTGCTAGAGTAGCGGGGGGTCGATACAATGAGCAGTTCTTC
>TRBD2|.|TRBV9|TRBJ2-2
CASSPWGGAGELFF
TGTGCCAGCAGCCCCTGGGGGGGGGCCGGGGAGCTGTTTTTT
>.|.|TRBV11-2|TRBJ2-1
CASSLEIGRNEQFF
TGTGCCAGCAGCTTAGAGATAGGTCGGAATGAGCAGTTCTTC
>TRBD2|few|TRBV6-5|TRBJ2-3
CASSSTGGTRTDTQYF
TGTGCCAGCAGTTCGACCGGGGGGACTCGCACAGATACGCAGTATTTT
>TRBD1|.|TRBV28|TRBJ2-5
CASRPPGQGETQYF
TGTGCCAGCAGACCACCGGGACAGGGGGAGACCCAGTACTTC
>TRBD2|.|TRBV7-9|TRBJ2-5
CASTPKGLAIKTQYF
TGTGCCAGCACCCCTAAGGGACTAGCGATAAAGACCCAGTACTTC
>.|few|TRBV28|TRBJ2-7
CASRPGAEETSGEQYF
TGTGCCAGCAGACCGGGGGCCGAAGAGACCTCGGGCGAGCAGTACTTC
>.|.|TRBV2|TRBJ2-2
CASSEGRQVWTGELFF
TGTGCCAGCAGTGAGGGACGCCAGGTTTGGACCGGGGAGCTGTTTTTT
>TRBD2|.|TRBV4-2|TRBJ2-5
CASSKTSGGGQETQYF
TGTGCCAGCAGCAAGACTAGCGGGGGCGGTCAAGAGACCCAGTACTTC
>TRBD2|.|TRBV7-9|TRBJ2-5
CASSWREIPETQYF
TGTGCCAGCAGCTGGCGGGAGATTCCAGAGACCCAGTACTTC